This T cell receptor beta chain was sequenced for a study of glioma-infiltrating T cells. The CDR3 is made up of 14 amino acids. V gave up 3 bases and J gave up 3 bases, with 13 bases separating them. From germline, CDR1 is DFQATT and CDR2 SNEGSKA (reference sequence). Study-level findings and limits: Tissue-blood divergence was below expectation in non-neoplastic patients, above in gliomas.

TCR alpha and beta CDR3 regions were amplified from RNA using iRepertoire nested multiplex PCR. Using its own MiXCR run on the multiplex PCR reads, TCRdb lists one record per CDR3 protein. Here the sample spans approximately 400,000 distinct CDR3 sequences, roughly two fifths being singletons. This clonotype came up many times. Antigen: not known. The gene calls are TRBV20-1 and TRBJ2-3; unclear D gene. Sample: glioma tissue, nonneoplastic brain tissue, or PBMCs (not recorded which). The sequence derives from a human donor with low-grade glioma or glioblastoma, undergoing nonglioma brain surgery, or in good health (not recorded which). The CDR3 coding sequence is TGCAGTGCTAGTCAAGGCTCCGCTACAGATACGCAGTATTTT. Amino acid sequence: CSASQGSATDTQYF.